Listed below are T cell receptor beta chains from one sample, sequenced in a study of cytomegalovirus exposure and HLA in healthy donors. TCRdb's table, derived via immunoSEQ multiplex PCR, lists solely in-frame clones and lacks some. The sample holds more than 50,000 clones; 72% are singletons and the top ten take around 22%. Input material: PBMCs. Receptor source: a woman aged 50 to 65 in good health and CMV-seropositive. CDR3s include the opening cysteine and the closing phenylalanine or tryptophan. A D gene is named only where the DNA matches it firmly. Expanded clones are given a class, and other clones once, few, many or no size at all.

j_call clone_size d_call cdr3_length v_call cdr3_nt cdr3_aa
TRBJ2-6 - - 18 TRBV5-1 TGCGCCAGCAGCGGAGGACAGTTATATTTATCTGGGGCCAACGTCCTGACTTTC CASSGGQLYLSGANVLTF
TRBJ2-1 few TRBD2 15 TRBV9 TGTGCCAGCAGCGTGGACCCAGCGGGGGACAATGAGCAGTTCTTC CASSVDPAGDNEQFF
TRBJ1-1 - - 13 TRBV29-1 TGCAGCGTTGTGTCAGGGTTCGACACTGAAGCTTTCTTT CSVVSGFDTEAFF
TRBJ2-1 - - 16 TRBV30 TGTGCCTGGGTTTATTCCCTTAGCGGTCCCTACAATGAGCAGTTCTTC CAWVYSLSGPYNEQFF
TRBJ1-5 - - 17 TRBV19 TGTGCCAGTAGTATCCGGCGTTCACAGTGGAGCAATCAGCCCCAGCATTTT CASSIRRSQWSNQPQHF
TRBJ2-7 medium-sized - 16 TRBV7-6 TGTGCCAGCAGCCAAGAGGCGGAGTCCCTCTCCTACGAGCAGTACTTC CASSQEAESLSYEQYF
TRBJ2-7 - TRBD2 14 TRBV5-4 TGTGCCAGCAGCTTCCGGGGGGGCCGTTACGAGCAGTACTTC CASSFRGGRYEQYF
TRBJ2-3 - TRBD2 16 TRBV7-9 TGTGCCAGCAGCTTACTACTAGCGGGGGGCACAGATACGCAGTATTTT CASSLLLAGGTDTQYF
TRBJ1-5 few TRBD1 14 TRBV2 TGTGCCAGCAGGACCCTGGGACAGGGACAGCCCCAGCATTTT CASRTLGQGQPQHF
TRBJ2-3 - TRBD1 16 TRBV27 TGTGCCAGCAGACAGGGACAGGGGCCTTTCACAGATACGCAGTATTTT CASRQGQGPFTDTQYF
TRBJ2-1 - TRBD2 15 TRBV19 TGTGCCAGTACCCCAAGCGGGAGCTCCTACAATGAGCAGTTCTTC CASTPSGSSYNEQFF
TRBJ1-2 once - 15 TRBV6-4 TGTGCCAGCAGTGATACACACAATACTAAGAATGGCTACACCTTC CASSDTHNTKNGYTF
TRBJ2-3 - - 12 TRBV7-9 TGTGCCAGCATAGGAGACACAGATACGCAGTATTTT CASIGDTDTQYF
TRBJ1-6 few - 13 TRBV2 TGTGCCAGCTCCGGGACAAAGTCAGCACCCCTCCACTTT CASSGTKSAPLHF
TRBJ2-3 - TRBD2 19 TRBV9 TGTGCCAGCAGCCCCTCTCTGGGGACTAGCGGTGTGAAGACAGATACGCAGTATTTT CASSPSLGTSGVKTDTQYF
TRBJ2-1 - - 15 TRBV29-1 TGCAGCGTTCACAGGGGGGGGATTATTTACAATGAGCAGTTCTTC CSVHRGGIIYNEQFF
TRBJ2-1 - TRBD2 16 TRBV7-8 TGTGCCAGCAGGCGGGTGGGACTAGCGGGCTACAATGAGCAGTTCTTC CASRRVGLAGYNEQFF
TRBJ2-3 - - 16 TRBV5-5 TGTGCCAGCAGCGTCCCCCAGCCGGGTTTCACAGATACGCAGTATTTT CASSVPQPGFTDTQYF
TRBJ2-2 medium-sized - 13 TRBV6-4 TGTGCCAGCGGGGACTTAAACACCGGGGAGCTGTTTTTT CASGDLNTGELFF
TRBJ1-4 - - 13 TRBV6-5 TGTGCCAGCAGTTACTCGATGGTTACTAAACTGTTTTTT CASSYSMVTKLFF
TRBJ2-7 few TRBD1 13 TRBV10-2 TGCGCCAGCCAGACAGGGGGAAGCTACGAGCAGTACTTC CASQTGGSYEQYF
TRBJ2-7 - - 13 TRBV5-5 TGTGCCAGCAGCTTGGATAGCGCATCGCTGCGTTACTTC CASSLDSASLRYF
TRBJ1-1 once - 16 TRBV7-8 TGTGCCAGCAGCTTAAGGGGGACCCCTGCCAACACTGAAGCTTTCTTT CASSLRGTPANTEAFF
TRBJ2-5 - - 12 TRBV7-9 TGTTCCAGCAGCTTAGACGACAGCAAGGAATACTTC CSSSLDDSKEYF
TRBJ1-5 - - 16 TRBV5-6 TGTGCCAGCAGCTTATGGGGAGCAATTAGCAATCAGCCCCAGCATTTT CASSLWGAISNQPQHF
TRBJ1-2 - - 16 TRBV5-1 TGCGCCAGCAGTTTAGGCTACGAACAGGGTAGAGATGGCTACACCTTC CASSLGYEQGRDGYTF
TRBJ1-4 - - 12 TRBV2 TGTGCCGGGGCGGGGCAGGATGAAAAACTGTTTTTT CAGAGQDEKLFF
TRBJ2-7 - TRBD2 14 TRBV18 TGTGCCAGCTCATCGGGCGGGGGACTAGGCGAGCAGTACTTC CASSSGGGLGEQYF
TRBJ2-7 few - 18 TRBV15 TGTGCCACCAGCAGAGTCCTATTTAAGACAGGTTCGACCTACGAGCAGTACTTC CATSRVLFKTGSTYEQYF
TRBJ2-1 - - 16 TRBV9 TGTGCCAGCAGCGACCCAACCGGGAGTCCCTACAATGAGCAGTTCTTC CASSDPTGSPYNEQFF